This T cell receptor (beta chain) was recovered during a study of shared clonotypes between healthy human individuals. Several immunoSEQ plates held equal portions of the genomic DNA taken from each subset. TCRdb's copy holds only in-frame clones and misses some; the assay was immunoSEQ multiplex PCR. The sample contains roughly 1 million clones, about 76% of which appear only once. V lost 4 bases and J lost 1; bases outside the gene matches: 6. The CDR3 runs to 15 residues. Germline V CDR1 and CDR2: LGHNA, YSLEER. The sequence came from a man between 18 and 29 years old in good health. The sample was memory CD4+ T cells sorted from blood. The sample's subset: CD45RA-negative fraction. The chain couples TRBV4-3 to TRBJ1-2; 7 nucleotides agree with TRBD1. For the CDR3, the DNA is TGCGCCAGCAGCCCGACAGGGACCCTTAACTATGGCTACACCTTC. Amino acid sequence: CASSPTGTLNYGYTF.